The sequence of this T cell receptor beta chain was determined in a study of T cell responses to AZD1222 COVID-19 vaccine (dated by TCRdb to the early 2020s). Context from the whole study: AZD1222 recipients whose second dose came at about 4 weeks and those whose second dose came at about 12 weeks were combined into one group, since spike-specific TCR depth and breadth did not differ between the two schedules. TCR sequencing was performed for 233 trial participants, of whom about 200 were given two doses of AZD1222 and 26 were given two doses of MenACWY control vaccine. Trial participants were enrolled by age into subgroups of 18-55, 56-69 and 70-plus years, and around 150, 28 and 57 TCR-sequenced participants, respectively, were included in these subgroups.

The CDR3 regions of human TCRbeta chains were subjected to immunosequencing. In the paper's pipeline: Repertoire TCRs were checked for matches against a reference library of SARS-CoV-2-specific TCRs that had been generated using the MIRA antigen-specificity platform. Breadth meant the fraction of unique TCRs that were SARS-CoV-2-associated, whereas depth meant the fraction of total T cells that were SARS-CoV-2-associated. Using the MIRA data, every spike-specific TCR was mapped to the spike region that the TCR reacted to and assigned to either a CD4 or a CD8 class. Log10-transformed breadth and depth values were compared by one-way ANOVA with Sidak's multiple comparisons tests. As stored in TCRdb, this immuneACCESS dataset retains in-frame rearrangements with V and J assigned. A fraction of the clones does not appear; measured against another copy, unresolved V genes explain less than half of the discrepancy, and the remainder lacks a known reason. That table gives V, J and clone size, and the DNA gave D and trimming. The table for this sample lists about 29,000 clones; 93% of them were counted only once. Roughly 8.1% of the sample comes from the top ten.

On the study overall, not on this receptor specifically: In the small 56-69-year group, the increase in depth fell short of significance, most likely because of low power. Reportedly, close to half of the unique spike-specific TCRs recognized epitopes lying outside the regions that are mutated in the B.1.351 and B.1.1.7 variants. A significant rise in spike-specific TCR breadth and depth was observed after two AZD1222 doses relative to day 0 and relative to MenACWY recipients. Because no day 14 peak-response samples were available, repertoires were characterized only after the peak T cell response. Most participants were white British and females outnumbered males, and the authors suggested that clonal diversity may have been underestimated. Conclusions about previously exposed vaccinees are limited because only five to seven AZD1222 recipients were SARS-CoV-2 seropositive at baseline. CD4 TCRs associated with the vaccine covered the entire spike protein, and the dominant responses were in regions 160-218 and 743-854.

This sample's time point label indicates: baseline before first vaccination. Vaccinee samples were obtained from the UK trials COV001 and COV002, which included a single-blind randomized controlled phase 2/3 trial of AZD1222 (ChAdOx1 nCoV-19) in healthy adults. Trial participant PBMC samples were collected at day 0 and day 28 after the second dose for TCRbeta chain sequencing. Of note for this clone: Its antigen is currently not known. Base-call qualities are not available, and no considerably larger clone is one nucleotide away.

V loses 2 bases, J loses 0 bases, and the germline ends lie 15 bases apart. The CDR3 runs 16 residues from the cysteine to the phenylalanine. Only the CDR3 DNA is retained, 48 bases long and in frame from the first base. CDR1 and CDR2 are drawn from the germline V gene (reference sequence): SGHNT, YYREEE. Material: peripheral blood, obtained on day 0 of AZD1222 vaccination. The chain couples TRBV5-4 to TRBJ2-7; the D gene assignment is ambiguous. The TCR comes from an adult in good health. Here the CDR3 is given as CASSLLEPSSSYEQYF. In nucleotide form, the sequence is TGTGCCAGCAGCTTATTGGAGCCCTCTAGCTCCTACGAGCAGTACTTC.